This T cell receptor beta chain was found in a study of cytomegalovirus exposure and HLA in healthy donors. Though probably carrying unrecorded immune exposures, donors were nominally healthy at sampling. PCR was performed using 60 Vbeta and 13 Jbeta primers. The data were produced by immunoSEQ multiplex PCR, yet TCRdb's version contains in-frame clones alone and is incomplete. The table has some 130,000 clones, roughly three quarters seen once. Only one count was recorded for this clone. The antigen is undetermined. The ends were cut back, 5 bases at V and 13 bases at J, with 15 bases in the middle. The CDR3 sequence is 12 residues long. Looked up from germline, CDR1 is MNHNY and CDR2 is SVGAGI (reference sequence). Study findings and constraints: The study put 150 or so TCR beta chains on its list as cytomegalovirus-associated. In a later analysis, TCR beta V- and J-gene trimming showed a link to a missense DCLRE1C variant.

The sequence derives from a man aged 30-40 years in good health and CMV-seronegative. The chain uses TRBV6-6 and TRBJ2-1; D possibly corresponds to TRBD2 (6 bases). The specimen sequenced was PBMCs. The CDR3 loop is CASSAIRDFQFF. CDR3 sequence (DNA): TGTGCCAGCAGTGCTATCCGGGACTTTCAGTTCTTC.